This passage covers 7 T cell receptor beta chains from one sample sequenced in a study of cytomegalovirus exposure and HLA in healthy donors. PCR employed 60 Vbeta and 13 Jbeta primers. TCRdb's copy holds only in-frame clones and misses some; the assay was immunoSEQ multiplex PCR. In total, the table holds over 120,000 clones. What was sequenced was PBMCs. The receptors were sampled from a male donor in good health and CMV-seronegative.

The chain employs TRBV4-3 and TRBJ2-3; D perhaps matches TRBD1 (5 bases). The CDR3 consists of 15 residues. Germline-derived CDR1 and CDR2 are LGHNA and YSLEER. V shed 0 bases and J shed 3 bases, with 10 bases lying between them. This chain's CDR3 is CASSQDSQGTDTQYF. The CDR3 bases are TGCGCCAGCAGCCAAGATTCGCAGGGAACAGATACGCAGTATTTT.

The rearrangement joins TRBV30 to TRBJ1-6; the match to TRBD1 covers 7 bases. The CDR3 consists of 14 residues. Germline values: CDR1 GTSNPN, CDR2 SVGIG (reference sequence). The trim removed 4 bases at V and 7 bases at J, leaving 7 bases unmatched. CDR3: CAWNAGQPNSPLHF. The CDR3 nucleotides are TGTGCCTGGAACGCGGGACAGCCCAATTCACCCCTCCACTTT.

For the CDR3, the DNA is TGTGCCAGCAGCCCCAGAGAGGGAGGCGGGGAGCTGTTTTTT. Translation: CASSPREGGGELFF. J is TRBJ2-2 and V is TRBV13, with D possibly matching TRBD2 (6 bases). The CDR3 contains 14 residues. The germline gives CDR1 PRHDT, CDR2 FYEKMQ (reference sequence). V was trimmed by 5 bases and J by 7 bases, leaving 14 bases between them.

This sequence joins TRBV10-3 and TRBJ1-1, with unresolved D. The CDR3 is 12 amino acids. V was pared by 7 bases and J by 6 bases, with 12 bases between. CDR1 is ENHRY, CDR2 SYGVKD, per germline. The CDR3 coding sequence is TGTGCCATCACCGGAGGTGGGGCTGAAGCTTTCTTT. Its translation: CAITGGGAEAFF.

The chain recombines TRBV6-5 with TRBJ2-7; possibly TRBD2 for D (6 bases). CDR1 is MNHEY, CDR2 SVGAGI, per germline. Trimming cost V 2 bases and J 4 bases, with 9 bases left between them. There are 13 residues in the CDR3. CDR3 sequence reads: CASSYTGEYEQYF. In nucleotides, the CDR3 is TGTGCCAGCAGTTACACGGGGGAATACGAGCAGTACTTC.

On this clone: Its ends do not fully match the called genes, so a read error is possible. This chain uses TRBV30 with TRBJ1-6; D call uncertain. Looked up from germline, CDR1 is GTSNPN and CDR2 is SVGIG (reference sequence). The CDR3 consists of 14 residues. CDR3 nucleotide sequence: TGTGCCGGATCGTACGACTCCAATAATTCACCCCTCCACTTT. Translating it yields CAGSYDSNNSPLHF.

This sequence joins TRBV29-1 and TRBJ2-7; no definite D call. The germline CDR1 and CDR2 sequences are SQVTM and ANQGSEA. CDR3 length: 12 residues. V was trimmed by 3 bases and J by 3 bases, leaving 9 bases between them. This chain's CDR3 is CSVEVPLYEQYF. As DNA, the CDR3 is TGCAGCGTTGAGGTCCCACTCTACGAGCAGTACTTC.